This entry is about one T cell receptor (beta chain). There are a few counts of this clone. No cognate antigen has been identified for it. There are no base qualities to consult, and no much larger clone falls within one base. TCRbeta CDR3 regions were amplified from genomic DNA by means of the immunoSEQ Assay, a bias-controlled multiplex PCR. As for the original processing: The number of nucleated cells in each sample was estimated by amplification of reference gene primers within the assay. To quantify the absolute abundance of each unique TCRbeta CDR3 rearrangement, sequence reads were collapsed and filtered. Productive Simpson clonality was computed per sample as the square root of Simpson's diversity index over productive rearrangements. What TCRdb holds here is the immuneACCESS table cut down to in-frame rearrangements. Part of the clones is not present; checked against another copy, under half of the missing clones reflect an unresolved V gene, and the others are unexplained. That table furnishes V, J and clone size, whereas the DNA furnished D and trimming. For this sample there are fewer than 95,000 clones; over 65% appear just once. 3% to 4.5% of the sample comes from the top ten.

These data belong to a study of blood T cell repertoires in COVID-19 (dated by TCRdb to between 2020 and 2021). Broadly, across the study: Samples covering the acute and convalescent phases of COVID-19 were provided by collaborators in the United States, Italy and Spain. The material from the prospective study consisted of cDNA or gDNA derived from T cells, B-cell-depleted T cells, or PBMCs. Subjects who had been exposed to COVID-19, were actively infected with it, or had recovered from it provided the deeply sampled blood TCRbeta repertoires that made up the dataset. The repertoires were released in a freely available public database meant as a resource for research on the immune response to SARS-CoV-2. The samples were drawn from the first 160 participants of the ongoing ImmuneRACE study and from 1,254 subjects provided by 6 global collaborators. Sample metadata almost always included a de-identified subject ID, COVID-19 status, age in years and sex. HLA class I and class II types, where available, came from metadata supplied by the sample provider rather than from assay-based typing.

One collaborating source in Seattle enrolled patients during active infection and followed them longitudinally through the course of disease. Whole blood was collected in K2EDTA tubes by collaborating institutions according to the institutions' own protocols. Collaborator samples were shipped for TCRbeta analysis as frozen whole blood, isolated PBMCs, or DNA extracted from either sample type. The germline V gene (reference sequence) gives CDR1 as SGHNT and CDR2 as YYREEE. The CDR3 sequence holds 13 residues, the cysteine and phenylalanine included. CDR3 DNA only is kept here, 39 bases in frame from base 1. Deletion took 1 base off V and 4 bases off J, with a span of 6 bases between the germline ends. What the work shows at the level of the full study, not this receptor alone: Clinical and demographic metadata were provided uncurated, with the amount varying by source and participant.

Sequenced sample: peripheral blood. This receptor chain uses TRBV5-4 and TRBJ1-3, and TRBD1 may be the D gene, going by 5 matching bases. The origin of this receptor is an older man with COVID-19, enrolled during active disease. The nucleotide sequence reads as follows: TGTGCCAGCAGCTTGTACAGGGGAAACACCATATATTTT. Translation gives CASSLYRGNTIYF.